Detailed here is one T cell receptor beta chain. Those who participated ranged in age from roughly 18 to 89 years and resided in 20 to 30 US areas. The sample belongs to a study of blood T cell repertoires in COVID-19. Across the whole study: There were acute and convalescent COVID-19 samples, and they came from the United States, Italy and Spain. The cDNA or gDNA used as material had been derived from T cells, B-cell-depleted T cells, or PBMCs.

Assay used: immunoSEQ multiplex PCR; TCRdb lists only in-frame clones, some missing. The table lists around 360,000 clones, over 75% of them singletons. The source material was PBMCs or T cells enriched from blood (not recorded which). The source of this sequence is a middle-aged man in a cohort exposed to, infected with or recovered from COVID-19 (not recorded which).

The CDR3 loop reads CAWSGNRGQGQPQHF. CDR3 DNA sequence: TGTGCCTGGAGTGGAAACAGGGGGCAAGGTCAGCCCCAGCATTTT. V gene TRBV30 combines with J gene TRBJ1-5; 9 bases line up with TRBD1. The CDR3 length is 15 residues. Germline-derived CDR1 and CDR2 are GTSNPN and SVGIG (reference sequence). Losses at the gene ends were 1 base for V and 6 bases for J; bases not matched to a gene: 7.